The clone carrying this T cell receptor beta chain was seen repeatedly, ten times or more. The antigen is not known. The data were taken from a study of T cells in Graves' hyperthyroidism and ophthalmopathy. Points from the study as a whole: Blood shared most expanded thyroid clonotypes above 0.001.

The CDR3 is 15 amino acids. The germline V gene has CDR1 SGHAT and CDR2 FQNNGV. V was clipped by 5 bases and J by 0 bases; unmatched bases: 5. Amplification targeted TCR beta CDR3 regions from RNA transcripts. TCR CDR3 underwent first-round RT-PCR with the HTBI primer set. TCRdb processed the multiplex PCR reads anew with MiXCR; each CDR3 protein has one entry. Of under 400,000 distinct CDR3 sequences listed, around a sixth were seen once; the top ten hold approximately 49%. Those patients with uncontrolled infection, other autoimmune disease, pregnancy or lactation were excluded. Clinical symptoms, serum thyroxine, TRAb, thyroid ultrasound and orbital computed tomography established diagnosis.

The sequence was collected from a woman aged 50 to 65 with Graves' hyperthyroidism. Sequenced: blood. This chain joins TRBV11-2 and TRBJ2-3, with 7 bases lining up with TRBD1. Written as DNA, the CDR3 is TGTGCCAGCAGCACCGGGACAGTTAGCACAGATACGCAGTATTTT. Amino acids: CASSTGTVSTDTQYF.